The rows below give T cell receptor beta chains drawn from one sample of a study of cytomegalovirus exposure and HLA in healthy donors. The data were produced by immunoSEQ multiplex PCR, yet TCRdb's version contains in-frame clones alone and is incomplete. The table shows 150,000 to 200,000 clones, with about three quarters occurring only once. The source material was PBMCs. These receptors originate from a woman in her thirties or forties in good health and CMV-seropositive. The CDR3 runs from the conserved cysteine through the conserved F or W. Each record gives: D gene, V gene, clone size, J gene, CDR3 DNA, CDR3 protein. The D gene is left open where the match is weak. The size entry is marked missing in some rows and otherwise reads once, few, many or a size class.

d_gene: NA
v_gene: TRBV11-2
abundance: NA
j_gene: TRBJ1-6
CDR3nt: TGTGCCAGCAGCGAACTTCCCAGGGATAATTCACCCCTCCACTTT
CDR3aa: CASSELPRDNSPLHF

d_gene: TRBD1
v_gene: TRBV29-1
abundance: NA
j_gene: TRBJ2-7
CDR3nt: TGCAGCGTAGGCAGCAGGGGGTCTTCCTACGAGCAGTACTTC
CDR3aa: CSVGSRGSSYEQYF

d_gene: TRBD1
v_gene: TRBV2
abundance: NA
j_gene: TRBJ1-4
CDR3nt: TGTGCCAGCAATTTGGGCGGACAGGCTAATGAAAAACTGTTTTTT
CDR3aa: CASNLGGQANEKLFF

d_gene: TRBD2
v_gene: TRBV11-2
abundance: NA
j_gene: TRBJ2-3
CDR3nt: TGTGCCAGCAGCTTAGCCCGGGGGGAAGATACGCAGTATTTT
CDR3aa: CASSLARGEDTQYF

d_gene: TRBD1
v_gene: TRBV11-1
abundance: NA
j_gene: TRBJ2-2
CDR3nt: TGTGCCAGCAGATGGACAGGGGCGAACACCGGGGAGCTGTTTTTT
CDR3aa: CASRWTGANTGELFF

d_gene: NA
v_gene: TRBV7-8
abundance: NA
j_gene: TRBJ1-2
CDR3nt: TGTGCCAGCAGCTCGGGCCTACGACAGATCAACTATGGCTACACCTTC
CDR3aa: CASSSGLRQINYGYTF

d_gene: NA
v_gene: TRBV7-8
abundance: NA
j_gene: TRBJ1-2
CDR3nt: TGTGCCAGCAGCTTAGCGCCTGTGAGCGGCTACACCTTC
CDR3aa: CASSLAPVSGYTF

d_gene: NA
v_gene: TRBV5-5
abundance: NA
j_gene: TRBJ2-2
CDR3nt: TGTGCCAGCAGCTTGGAGGCGGAGTCCACCGGGGAGCTGTTTTTT
CDR3aa: CASSLEAESTGELFF

d_gene: TRBD2
v_gene: TRBV5-6
abundance: NA
j_gene: TRBJ2-6
CDR3nt: TGTGCCAGCAGCTTGTTCGCTAGCGGGGTTAATTCTGGGGCCAACGTCCTGACTTTC
CDR3aa: CASSLFASGVNSGANVLTF

d_gene: NA
v_gene: TRBV7-3
abundance: NA
j_gene: TRBJ2-3
CDR3nt: TGTGCCAGCAGCCCGTCGGGGGGCGGGGGCTTGGATACGCAGTATTTT
CDR3aa: CASSPSGGGGLDTQYF

d_gene: NA
v_gene: TRBV28
abundance: NA
j_gene: TRBJ1-6
CDR3nt: TGTGCCAGCAGGGCAGAACCAAATTCACCCCTCCACTTT
CDR3aa: CASRAEPNSPLHF

d_gene: NA
v_gene: TRBV5-1
abundance: medium-sized
j_gene: TRBJ2-5
CDR3nt: TGCGCCAGCAGCCTGACAGGCCTCGGGGAGACCCAGTACTTC
CDR3aa: CASSLTGLGETQYF

d_gene: NA
v_gene: TRBV9
abundance: NA
j_gene: TRBJ1-2
CDR3nt: TGTGCCAGCAGCGTTTTTCCCCAGGGAAACTATGGCTACACCTTC
CDR3aa: CASSVFPQGNYGYTF

d_gene: NA
v_gene: TRBV5-4
abundance: NA
j_gene: TRBJ2-3
CDR3nt: TGTGCCAGCAGCATTCCCCCCTCAGATACGCAGTATTTT
CDR3aa: CASSIPPSDTQYF

d_gene: TRBD1
v_gene: TRBV5-4
abundance: few
j_gene: TRBJ1-2
CDR3nt: TGTGCCAGCAGACCTGCGACAGGGGACTATGGCTACACCTTC
CDR3aa: CASRPATGDYGYTF

d_gene: NA
v_gene: TRBV7-3
abundance: NA
j_gene: TRBJ2-3
CDR3nt: TGTGCCAGCAGCTTAATTCCAGCGTCTAGCACAGATACGCAGTATTTT
CDR3aa: CASSLIPASSTDTQYF

d_gene: TRBD2
v_gene: TRBV12-5
abundance: NA
j_gene: TRBJ2-3
CDR3nt: TGTGCTAGTGGGGCCGGGACTAGCGGGGACACAGATACGCAGTATTTT
CDR3aa: CASGAGTSGDTDTQYF

d_gene: NA
v_gene: TRBV9
abundance: NA
j_gene: TRBJ1-2
CDR3nt: TGTGCCAGCACCCGAGACATGGTGCACTACACCTTC
CDR3aa: CASTRDMVHYTF

d_gene: NA
v_gene: TRBV6-6
abundance: NA
j_gene: TRBJ2-4
CDR3nt: TGTGCCAGCAGTCCCCATGAGTCAGCCAAAAACAGTCAGTACTTC
CDR3aa: CASSPHESAKNSQYF

d_gene: NA
v_gene: TRBV14
abundance: NA
j_gene: TRBJ2-3
CDR3nt: TGTGCCAGCAGCCAAGCAGGCAGCCATACGCAGTATTTT
CDR3aa: CASSQAGSHTQYF

d_gene: NA
v_gene: TRBV5-1
abundance: NA
j_gene: TRBJ2-2
CDR3nt: TGCGCCAGCAGTAGGGAGGGGGCGAACACCGGGGAGCTGTTTTTT
CDR3aa: CASSREGANTGELFF

d_gene: NA
v_gene: TRBV29-1
abundance: NA
j_gene: TRBJ1-2
CDR3nt: TGCAGCGTTGAGGGAGGGGAAGACAGGTTAAACTATGGCTACACCTTC
CDR3aa: CSVEGGEDRLNYGYTF

d_gene: NA
v_gene: TRBV27
abundance: few
j_gene: TRBJ1-1
CDR3nt: TGTGCCAGCAGTTTATCCATGAACACTGAAGCTTTCTTT
CDR3aa: CASSLSMNTEAFF

d_gene: NA
v_gene: TRBV7-2
abundance: NA
j_gene: TRBJ2-2
CDR3nt: TGTGCCAGCAGCTTAGTGCGGTCCGGGGAGCTGTTTTTT
CDR3aa: CASSLVRSGELFF

d_gene: NA
v_gene: TRBV2
abundance: NA
j_gene: TRBJ2-2
CDR3nt: TGTGCCAGCATGGCGGGGGCCCGCGCCGGGGAGCTGTTTTTT
CDR3aa: CASMAGARAGELFF

d_gene: TRBD2
v_gene: TRBV7-3
abundance: NA
j_gene: TRBJ2-1
CDR3nt: TGTGCCAGCAGCTCTCCATTAGCGGGGGGAGTTAATGAGCAGCTCTTC
CDR3aa: CASSSPLAGGVNEQLF

d_gene: TRBD1
v_gene: TRBV12-5
abundance: once
j_gene: TRBJ2-1
CDR3nt: TGTGCTAGTGGTTGGGGGGACAGGGGGTTTTACAATGAGCAGTTCTTC
CDR3aa: CASGWGDRGFYNEQFF

d_gene: TRBD1
v_gene: TRBV9
abundance: once
j_gene: TRBJ1-1
CDR3nt: TGTGCCAGCAGCGTAGCGCCAGGGGGCATGAACACTGAAGCTTTCTTT
CDR3aa: CASSVAPGGMNTEAFF

d_gene: NA
v_gene: TRBV7-3
abundance: once
j_gene: TRBJ2-4
CDR3nt: TGTGCCAGCAGCTATTACCCGGGTTCTATTCAGTACTTC
CDR3aa: CASSYYPGSIQYF